The 25 T cell receptor beta chains below come from one sample, sequenced in a study of T cell clones after liver transplantation. The assay was immunoSEQ multiplex PCR, and TCRdb's table has in-frame clones only and misses some. The sample lists 75,000 to 85,000 clones; 75% to 90% were seen once. The specimen was CD4+ T cells from blood, collected at the 22-month timepoint. The source of these receptors is a human patient who received a liver transplant. Some T cells may have originated in the graft donor.

This chain links TRBV6-1 with TRBJ1-4; tentative D call: TRBD1 (5 bases). The germline CDR1 and CDR2 sequences are MNHNS and SASEGT. This CDR3 region has 14 residues. With 6 bases removed from V and 7 bases from J, the gap between germline ends came to 15 bases. CDR3 residues: CASRRGQMGEKLFF. CDR3 DNA sequence: TGTGCCAGCAGGCGGGGCCAGATGGGTGAAAAACTGTTTTTT.

V is TRBV6-5 and J is TRBJ2-5; perhaps TRBD2 as D (5 bases). From germline, CDR1 is MNHEY and CDR2 SVGAGI. This CDR3 region has 14 residues. V was clipped by 4 bases and J by 4 bases, with 13 bases between them. The CDR3 loop reads CASSLDARVETQYF. CDR3 in DNA: TGTGCCAGCAGTTTGGACGCGAGGGTAGAGACCCAGTACTTC.

The CDR3 reads CASSATGADDSPLHF. The CDR3 region has the DNA TGTGCCAGCAGTGCAACAGGGGCGGATGATTCACCCCTCCACTTT. The chain has TRBV6-4 and TRBJ1-6, with TRBD1 matching over 7 bases. The CDR3 sequence is 15 residues long. Germline V gives CDR1 MRHNA, CDR2 SNTAGT. V shed 4 bases and J 8 bases; nucleotides not matched to a gene: 8.

A single count supports this clone. The chain combines TRBV20-1 with TRBJ2-1; D call uncertain. The CDR3 spans 11 residues. Looked up from germline, CDR1 is DFQATT and CDR2 is SNEGSKA (reference sequence). V lost 3 bases to trimming and J lost 5 bases, with 5 bases between them. The CDR3 here is CSASPHNEQFF. The CDR3 region has the DNA TGCAGTGCTAGTCCGCACAATGAGCAGTTCTTC.

This chain links TRBV11-2 with TRBJ1-1, with D possibly matching TRBD1 (6 bases). The CDR3 runs to 14 residues. Trimming cost V 4 bases and J 1 base, with 10 bases left between them. CDR1 is SGHAT and CDR2 is FQNNGV in the germline V gene. CDR3: CASSSDRWNTEAFF. The CDR3 nucleotides are TGTGCCAGCAGCTCCGACAGGTGGAACACTGAAGCTTTCTTT.

The chain couples TRBV5-1 to TRBJ2-5; a possible D gene is TRBD1 (6 bases). Trimming cost V 3 bases and J 1 base, with 13 bases left between them. The germline V gene has CDR1 SGHRS and CDR2 YFSETQ. CDR3 size: 15 residues. The CDR3, as DNA: TGCGCCAGCAGCTGGGACATATCGGCCCAAGAGACCCAGTACTTC. Protein sequence: CASSWDISAQETQYF.

The chain combines TRBV4-3 with TRBJ2-3; D may correspond to TRBD1 or TRBD2 (5 bases each). V was clipped by 0 bases and J by 2 bases, with 18 bases between them. Germline values: CDR1 LGHNA, CDR2 YSLEER. The CDR3 consists of 18 residues. CDR3 loop: CASSQDLPQGAPTDTQYF. Written as DNA, the CDR3 is TGCGCCAGCAGCCAAGACCTCCCTCAGGGAGCCCCCACAGATACGCAGTATTTT.

The chain links TRBV14 to TRBJ2-3; the match to TRBD2 covers 10 bases. The J segment lost 0 bases and the V segment lost 2 bases, leaving 14 bases of the junction unmatched. This CDR3 has 20 residues. Germline CDR1 SGHDN, CDR2 FVKESK. CDR3 region: CASSQTLWLAGETSTDTQYF. CDR3 coding DNA: TGTGCCAGCAGCCAAACCCTCTGGCTAGCGGGAGAGACAAGCACAGATACGCAGTATTTT.

V and J are TRBV25-1 and TRBJ2-5; D unclear. The CDR3 totals 13 residues. Germline assignment: CDR1 MGHDK and CDR2 SYGVNS. V lost 5 bases, J lost 5 bases, and 12 bases lay in between. This CDR3 reads CASSSRTRETQYF. In DNA form, the CDR3 reads TGTGCCAGCAGTTCTCGGACGAGGGAGACCCAGTACTTC.

The rearrangement links TRBV6-4 to TRBJ2-2; TRBD1 agrees at 9 bases. J lost 4 bases, V lost 3 bases, and 0 bases had no gene match. The CDR3 totals 14 residues. Per germline, CDR1 MRHNA and CDR2 SNTAGT. CDR3 nucleotide sequence: TGTGCCAGCAGTGAACAGGGGGCCACCGGGGAGCTGTTTTTT. Amino acids: CASSEQGATGELFF.

This clone has only one observation. The chain couples TRBV27 to TRBJ2-1; TRBD1 agrees at 8 bases. V shed 6 bases, J shed 3 bases, and the junction held 7 bases outside the gene matches. CDR1 is MNHEY, CDR2 SMNVEV, per germline (reference sequence). The CDR3 is 15 amino acids. CDR3 loop: CASRKTGQVYNEQFF. DNA for the CDR3: TGTGCCAGCAGGAAGACGGGACAGGTCTACAATGAGCAGTTCTTC.

The chain carries TRBV7-2 and TRBJ2-5, with no clear D. The CDR3 is 14 amino acids. CDR1 and CDR2 (germline): SGHTA, FQGNSA. The V gene lost 2 bases and the J gene lost 4 bases, with 11 bases spanning the gap. CDR3 sequence (DNA): TGTGCCAGCAGCTTAATAGGTAGTCCAGAGACCCAGTACTTC. This encodes CASSLIGSPETQYF.

The rearrangement joins TRBV7-6 to TRBJ2-1; TRBD2 matches at 15 bases. Germline loops: CDR1 SGHVS, CDR2 FNYEAQ. The CDR3 spans 20 residues. The J segment lost 1 base and the V segment lost 5 bases, leaving 12 bases of the junction unmatched. The CDR3 spells CASSLGTSGGQSRSYNEQFF. The CDR3 region has the DNA TGTGCCAGCAGCCTTGGGACTAGCGGGGGGCAGAGTAGATCCTACAATGAGCAGTTCTTC.

The chain has TRBV28 and TRBJ1-5; D not certain. CDR1 and CDR2 from the germline V gene are MDHEN and SYDVKM. The CDR3 runs 15 residues. V lost 7 bases and J lost 3, with 16 bases in between. The CDR3 nucleotides are TGTGCCAGCACGGCCCAAGGTCTGGACAATCAGCCCCAGCATTTT. Translating it yields CASTAQGLDNQPQHF.

The CDR3 here is CASSQGVANTEAFF. The CDR3, as DNA: TGCGCCAGCAGCCAGGGGGTAGCGAACACTGAAGCTTTCTTT. The chain joins TRBV4-3 to TRBJ1-1, with a weak D call TRBD1 (5 bases). The V gene's germline CDR1 is LGHNA and CDR2 YSLEER. This CDR3 contains 14 residues. V lost 3 bases, J lost 1 base, and 9 bases lay in between.

The gene calls are TRBV5-4 and TRBJ2-3; TRBD2 matches 7 bases. V gave up 4 bases and J gave up 2 bases; unmatched junction bases: 13. The length of the CDR3 is 17 residues. Germline V gene lookup returns CDR1 SGHNT and CDR2 YYREEE (reference sequence). CDR3 in DNA: TGTGCCAGCAGCACGCGGTCCCCCGGGGGGACCACAGATACGCAGTATTTT. This translates into CASSTRSPGGTTDTQYF.

The V call is TRBV11-2, the J call TRBJ1-3, with D possibly being TRBD1 (5 bases). Germline CDR1 is SGHAT and CDR2 is FQNNGV. The CDR3 loop spans 14 amino acids. The V gene lost 5 bases and the J gene lost 4 bases, with 12 bases spanning the gap. The CDR3 reads CASSQAGRGNTIYF. CDR3 nucleotides: TGTGCCAGCAGCCAAGCGGGGCGAGGAAACACCATATATTTT.

V gene TRBV19 combines with J gene TRBJ2-1, with D perhaps being TRBD1 or TRBD2 (5 bases each). CDR1 is LNHDA, CDR2 SQIVND, per germline (reference sequence). The CDR3 runs 12 residues. The CDR3 spells CAAGGTYNEQFF. For the CDR3, the DNA is TGTGCTGCGGGTGGGACGTACAATGAGCAGTTCTTC.

The chain uses TRBV19 and TRBJ1-6, with D possibly TRBD1 on 5 matching bases. The CDR3 has 16 amino acids. The V and J ends lost 6 bases and 10 bases respectively, with 22 bases between them. Germline CDR1 and CDR2: LNHDA and SQIVND (reference sequence). CDR3 coding DNA: TGTGCCAGTAGCCAACCCGGGAGGGGTGTGGGGTCACCCCTCCACTTT. Translation gives CASSQPGRGVGSPLHF.

CDR3 protein: CSARNRTYYTF. DNA of the CDR3: TGCAGTGCTAGAAACAGGACCTATTACACCTTC. This chain joins TRBV20-1 and TRBJ1-2, with a weak D call TRBD1 (5 bases). Germline V CDR1 and CDR2: DFQATT, SNEGSKA (reference sequence). V lost 2 bases and J 11 bases, leaving 12 bases between the germline ends. The CDR3 sequence is 11 residues long.

The rearrangement joins TRBV5-1 to TRBJ2-2, with 13 bases fitting TRBD2. V shed 4 bases and J 2 bases; nucleotides not matched to a gene: 11. The CDR3 is 19 residues long. CDR1 and CDR2 from the germline V gene are SGHRS and YFSETQ. Here the CDR3 DNA reads TGCGCCAGCAGCCTTTCCCGACTAGCGGGGGGCTTAAACACCGGGGAGCTGTTTTTT. It specifies CASSLSRLAGGLNTGELFF.

The chain recombines TRBV5-1 with TRBJ2-5, with 12 bases aligning to TRBD1. The junction had 9 bases not matched to a gene; V was cut back by 3 bases and J by 6 bases. The CDR3 has 16 amino acids. Per the germline V gene, CDR1 is SGHRS and CDR2 is YFSETQ. The CDR3 DNA is TGCGCCAGCAGCTCCAGGGGACAGGGGGCTTTGAAGACCCAGTACTTC. Amino acids: CASSSRGQGALKTQYF.

This clone has just one count. V is TRBV28 and J is TRBJ2-5; D unclear. The length of the CDR3 is 11 residues. Germline V lookup: CDR1 MDHEN, CDR2 SYDVKM. The germline V and J ends were trimmed by 7 bases and 0 bases, with 3 bases remaining between them. The CDR3 sequence: CASTDQETQYF. The CDR3 DNA reads TGTGCCAGCACCGACCAAGAGACCCAGTACTTC.

This clone was seen a few times. CDR3 protein: CASSPTGNMNTEAFF. Written as DNA, the CDR3 is TGTGCCAGCAGCCCAACCGGGAACATGAACACTGAAGCTTTCTTT. The V gene is TRBV7-9, the J gene TRBJ1-1; no definite D call. Germline V gives CDR1 SEHNR, CDR2 FQNEAQ (reference sequence). The V end lost 5 bases, the J end lost 0 bases, and 13 bases lay between the germline ends. The CDR3 runs to 15 residues.

The rearrangement links TRBV6-5 to TRBJ1-2, with D unresolved. Germline loops: CDR1 MNHEY, CDR2 SVGAGI. The CDR3 totals 15 residues. V lost 4 bases to trimming and J lost 3 bases, with 15 bases between them. CDR3 in DNA: TGTGCCAGCAGTTCTTCCGGGATCGGTTACTATGGCTACACCTTC. The encoded protein is CASSSSGIGYYGYTF.